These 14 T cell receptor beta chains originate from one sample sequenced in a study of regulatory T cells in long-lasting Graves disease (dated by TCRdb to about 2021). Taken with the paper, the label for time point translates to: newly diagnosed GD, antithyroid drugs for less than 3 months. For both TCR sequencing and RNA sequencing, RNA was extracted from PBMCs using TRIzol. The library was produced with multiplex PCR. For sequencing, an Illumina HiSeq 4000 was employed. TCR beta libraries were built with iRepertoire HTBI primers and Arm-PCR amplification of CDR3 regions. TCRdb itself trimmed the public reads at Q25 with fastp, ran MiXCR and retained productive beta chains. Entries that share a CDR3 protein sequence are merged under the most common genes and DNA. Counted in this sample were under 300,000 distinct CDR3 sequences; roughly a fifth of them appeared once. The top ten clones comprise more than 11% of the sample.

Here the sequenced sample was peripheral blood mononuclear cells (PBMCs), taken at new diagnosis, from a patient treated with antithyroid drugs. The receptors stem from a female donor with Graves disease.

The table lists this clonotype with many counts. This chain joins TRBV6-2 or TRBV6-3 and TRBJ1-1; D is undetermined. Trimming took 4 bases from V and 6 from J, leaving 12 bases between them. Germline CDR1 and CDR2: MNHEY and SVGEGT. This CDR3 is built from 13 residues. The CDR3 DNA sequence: TGTGCCAGCAGTTTATGGGCTGGGGCTGAAGCTTTCTTT. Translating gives CASSLWAGAEAFF.

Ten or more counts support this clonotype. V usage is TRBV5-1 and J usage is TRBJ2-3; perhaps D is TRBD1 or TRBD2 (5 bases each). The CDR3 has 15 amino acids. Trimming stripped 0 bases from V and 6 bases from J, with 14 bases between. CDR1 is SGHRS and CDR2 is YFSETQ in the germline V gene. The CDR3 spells CASSLDPYEGDTQYF. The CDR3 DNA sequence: TGCGCCAGCAGCTTGGACCCCTACGAGGGGGATACGCAGTATTTT.

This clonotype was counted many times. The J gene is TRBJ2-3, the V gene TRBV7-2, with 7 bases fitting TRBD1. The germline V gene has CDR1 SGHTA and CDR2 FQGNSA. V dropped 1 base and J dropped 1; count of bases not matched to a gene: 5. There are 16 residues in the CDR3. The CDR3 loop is CASSLGQGSGTDTQYF. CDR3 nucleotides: TGTGCCAGCAGCTTAGGACAGGGTTCTGGCACAGATACGCAGTATTTT. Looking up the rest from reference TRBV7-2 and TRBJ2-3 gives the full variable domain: GAGVSQSPSNKVTEKGKDVELRCDPISGHTALYWYRQSLGQGLEFLIYFQGNSAPDKSGLPSDRFSAERTGGSVSTLTIQRTQQEDSAVYLCASSLGQGSGTDTQYFGPGTRLTVL.

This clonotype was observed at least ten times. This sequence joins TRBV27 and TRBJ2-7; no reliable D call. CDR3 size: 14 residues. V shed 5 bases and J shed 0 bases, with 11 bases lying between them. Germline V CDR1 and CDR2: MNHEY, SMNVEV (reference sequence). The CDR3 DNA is TGTGCCAGCAGTCCCCGCCGCAGCTCCTACGAGCAGTACTTC. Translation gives CASSPRRSSYEQYF.

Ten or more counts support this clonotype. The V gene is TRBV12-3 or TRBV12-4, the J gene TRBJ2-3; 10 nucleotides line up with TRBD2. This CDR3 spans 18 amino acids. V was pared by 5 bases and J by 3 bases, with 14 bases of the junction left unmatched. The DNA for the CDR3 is TGTGCCAGCAGTACTAGCGGGGCCGGGCACGGGGTTACAGATACGCAGTATTTT. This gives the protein CASSTSGAGHGVTDTQYF.

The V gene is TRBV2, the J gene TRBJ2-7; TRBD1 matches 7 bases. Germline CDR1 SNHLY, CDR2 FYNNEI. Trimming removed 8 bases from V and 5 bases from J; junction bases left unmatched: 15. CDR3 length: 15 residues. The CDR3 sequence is CASQFTGTADHEQYF. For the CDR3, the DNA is TGTGCCAGCCAATTTACCGGGACAGCAGACCACGAGCAGTACTTC.

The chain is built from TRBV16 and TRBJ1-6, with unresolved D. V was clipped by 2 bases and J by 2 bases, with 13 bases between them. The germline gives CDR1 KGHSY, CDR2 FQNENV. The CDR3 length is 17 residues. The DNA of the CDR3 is TGTGCCAGCAGCCAAGAGGGATTGGGCCCCTATAATTCACCCCTCCACTTT. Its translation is CASSQEGLGPYNSPLHF.

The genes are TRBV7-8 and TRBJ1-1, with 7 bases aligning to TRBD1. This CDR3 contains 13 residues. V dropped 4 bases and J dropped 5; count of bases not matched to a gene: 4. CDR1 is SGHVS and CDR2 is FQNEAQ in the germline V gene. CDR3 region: CASSWTGQTEAFF. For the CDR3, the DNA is TGTGCCAGCAGCTGGACAGGTCAGACTGAAGCTTTCTTT.

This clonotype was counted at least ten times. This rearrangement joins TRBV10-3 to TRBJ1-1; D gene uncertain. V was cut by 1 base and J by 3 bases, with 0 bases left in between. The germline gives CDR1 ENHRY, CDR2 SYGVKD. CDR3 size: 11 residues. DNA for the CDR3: TGTGCCATCAGTGAGTACACTGAAGCTTTCTTT. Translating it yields CAISEYTEAFF.

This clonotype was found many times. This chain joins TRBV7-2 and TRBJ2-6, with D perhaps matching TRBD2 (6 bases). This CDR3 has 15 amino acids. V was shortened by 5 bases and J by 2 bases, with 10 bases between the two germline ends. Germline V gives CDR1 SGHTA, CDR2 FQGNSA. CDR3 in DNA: TGTGCCAGCAGCCCGCAGCGGGCTGGGGCCAACGTCCTGACTTTC. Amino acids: CASSPQRAGANVLTF. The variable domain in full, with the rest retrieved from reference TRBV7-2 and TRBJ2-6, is GAGVSQSPSNKVTEKGKDVELRCDPISGHTALYWYRQSLGQGLEFLIYFQGNSAPDKSGLPSDRFSAERTGGSVSTLTIQRTQQEDSAVYLCASSPQRAGANVLTFGAGSRLTVL.

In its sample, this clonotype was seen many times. This chain's CDR3 is CASSSAFNTEAFF. The DNA of the CDR3 is TGTGCCAGCAGCTCCGCTTTTAACACTGAAGCTTTCTTT. J is TRBJ1-1 and V is TRBV12-3 or TRBV12-4; D is ambiguous. Trimming removed 6 bases from V and 2 bases from J, with 10 bases in between. CDR3 size: 13 residues.

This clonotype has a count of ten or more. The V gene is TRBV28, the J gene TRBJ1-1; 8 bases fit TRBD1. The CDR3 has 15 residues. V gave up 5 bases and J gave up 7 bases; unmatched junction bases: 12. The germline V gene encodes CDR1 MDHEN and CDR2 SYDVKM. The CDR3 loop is CASSRGTGGRGEAFF. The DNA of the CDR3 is TGTGCCAGCAGTCGGGGAACAGGGGGAAGGGGTGAAGCTTTCTTT.

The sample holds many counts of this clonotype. Here the CDR3 DNA reads TGTGCCAGCAGCAAAGGACAGGGTTACAATCAGCCCCAGCATTTT. Translated, it gives CASSKGQGYNQPQHF. The chain recombines TRBV6-1 with TRBJ1-5; 8 nucleotides match TRBD1. The CDR3 has 15 amino acids. V was clipped by 6 bases and J by 3 bases; unmatched bases: 7. Germline V lookup: CDR1 MNHNS, CDR2 SASEGT.

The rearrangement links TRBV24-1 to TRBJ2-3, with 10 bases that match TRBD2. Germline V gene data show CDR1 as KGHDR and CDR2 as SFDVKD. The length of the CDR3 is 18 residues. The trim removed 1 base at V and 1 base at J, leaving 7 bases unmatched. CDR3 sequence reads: CATSDFLAGALRTDTQYF. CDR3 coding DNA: TGTGCCACCAGTGATTTCCTAGCGGGGGCTCTCCGCACAGATACGCAGTATTTT.